Presented here are 25 T cell receptor beta chains from one specimen sequenced in a study of T-cell memory formation after mild COVID-19. TCRdb used MiXCR to reprocess the 5' RACE reads, holding one entry per CDR3 protein. The table records about 160,000 distinct CDR3 sequences, about 28% of them present only once. The sequenced material came from PBMCs or a T cell subset sorted from them (not recorded which). The receptor set was obtained from an adult woman who had mild COVID-19 (a few samples of this study predate the infection). Cell type and time point are not known.

This clonotype was seen only a few times. The chain uses TRBV20-1 and TRBJ2-7; 9 bases line up with TRBD2. Trimming at V came to 5 bases and at J to 2 bases, leaving 10 bases not matched to a gene. The CDR3 extends over 15 amino acids. Germline CDR1 DFQATT, CDR2 SNEGSKA (reference sequence). The CDR3 is CSAARRTSATYEQYF. DNA of the CDR3: TGCAGTGCTGCTCGAAGGACTAGCGCCACCTACGAGCAGTACTTC.

The V call is TRBV7-9, the J call TRBJ2-3; no firm D call. Trimming removed 7 bases from V and 7 bases from J, with 12 bases in between. Germline CDR1 SEHNR, CDR2 FQNEAQ (reference sequence). CDR3 length: 12 residues. This CDR3 is CASKGLAYTQYF. Here the CDR3 DNA reads TGTGCCAGCAAGGGATTGGCATATACGCAGTATTTT.

The chain carries TRBV9 and TRBJ2-2; no firm D call. CDR3 length: 14 residues. With 0 bases removed from V and 0 bases from J, the gap between germline ends came to 3 bases. CDR1 is SGDLS, CDR2 YYNGEE, per germline. In DNA, the CDR3 is TGTGCCAGCAGCGTAGGTCCGAACACCGGGGAGCTGTTTTTT. Its protein product is CASSVGPNTGELFF. Combining the CDR3 with reference TRBV9 and TRBJ2-2 gives the whole variable domain DSGVTQTPKHLITATGQRVTLRCSPRSGDLSVYWYQQSLDQGLQFLIQYYNGEERAKGNILERFSAQQFPDLHSELNLSSLELGDSALYFCASSVGPNTGELFFGEGSRLTVL.

This clonotype was seen more than once but under ten times. The chain combines TRBV11-1 with TRBJ2-1; TRBD2 matches at 10 bases. The V segment lost 5 bases and the J segment 7 bases; nucleotides outside the gene matches: 8. Germline CDR1 and CDR2: SGHAT and FQDESV (reference sequence). The CDR3 consists of 15 residues. The CDR3 sequence is CASSLSGRAENEQFF. The CDR3 coding sequence is TGTGCCAGCAGCCTCAGCGGGAGGGCCGAGAATGAGCAGTTCTTC.

This clonotype was detected only a few times. J is TRBJ2-2 and V is TRBV12-3 or TRBV12-4, with TRBD1 identical over 8 bases. This CDR3 is 15 amino acids long. J lost 5 bases, V lost 2 bases, and 4 bases had no gene match. The CDR3 coding sequence is TGTGCCAGCAGTTTAAGGACAGGGTCAACCGGGGAGCTGTTTTTT. This codes for CASSLRTGSTGELFF.

The gene calls are TRBV9 and TRBJ2-1; the match to TRBD1 covers 8 bases. The CDR3 runs 18 residues. Trimming removed 0 bases from V and 3 bases from J; junction bases left unmatched: 11. Per the germline V gene, CDR1 is SGDLS and CDR2 is YYNGEE. The CDR3 spells CASSVARTGKSGYNEQFF. In DNA form, the CDR3 reads TGTGCCAGCAGCGTAGCCCGGACAGGGAAATCGGGCTACAATGAGCAGTTCTTC.

This chain joins TRBV18 and TRBJ2-2; 7 nucleotides align to TRBD2. Germline lookup yields CDR1 KGHSH and CDR2 LQKENI. The CDR3 has 15 amino acids. The junction had 4 bases not matched to a gene; V was cut back by 3 bases and J by 3 bases. In DNA, the CDR3 is TGTGCCAGCTCACCGAGGGCGGGGGACACCGGGGAGCTGTTTTTT. This translates into CASSPRAGDTGELFF. Full variable domain (rest looked up from reference TRBV18 and TRBJ2-2): NAGVMQNPRHLVRRRGQEARLRCSPMKGHSHVYWYRQLPEEGLKFMVYLQKENIIDESGMPKERFSAEFPKEGPSILRIQQVVRGDSAAYFCASSPRAGDTGELFFGEGSRLTVL.

This clonotype has only one observation. The CDR3 loop is CASSWDSHTDTQYF. DNA of the CDR3: TGTGCCAGCAGCTGGGACAGTCACACAGATACGCAGTATTTT. V is TRBV7-9 and J is TRBJ2-3, with 7 bases aligning to TRBD1. The length of the CDR3 is 14 residues. J was trimmed by 2 bases and V by 4 bases; bases with no gene match: 3. From germline, CDR1 is SEHNR and CDR2 FQNEAQ (reference sequence).

In its sample, this clonotype was seen a few times. The J gene is TRBJ2-1, the V gene TRBV5-6; D unresolved. This CDR3 contains 12 residues. The V gene's germline CDR1 is SGHDT and CDR2 YYEEEE. V was pared by 3 bases and J by 2 bases, with 3 bases between. CDR3 in amino acids: CASSSAYNEQFF. The CDR3 coding sequence is TGTGCCAGCAGCTCCGCCTACAATGAGCAGTTCTTC.

This clonotype was detected once. The chain couples TRBV12-3 or TRBV12-4 to TRBJ2-2; maybe TRBD1 (6 bases). The CDR3 has 14 residues. The V gene lost 7 bases and the J gene lost 3 bases, with 12 bases spanning the gap. Here the CDR3 DNA reads TGTGCCAGCACCAAGGACAGATACACCGGGGAGCTGTTTTTT. This sequence encodes CASTKDRYTGELFF.

This clonotype was counted between two and nine times. The V gene is TRBV7-2, the J gene TRBJ2-2; 10 bases agree with TRBD2. This CDR3 has 16 amino acids. V shed 5 bases and J 1 base; nucleotides not matched to a gene: 4. CDR1 SGHTA and CDR2 FQGNSA come from the germline V gene. This chain's CDR3 is CASSIPSGRNTGELFF. In DNA form, the CDR3 reads TGTGCCAGCAGCATCCCTAGCGGGAGGAACACCGGGGAGCTGTTTTTT. Together with reference TRBV7-2 and TRBJ2-2, the CDR3 gives the full variable domain: GAGVSQSPSNKVTEKGKDVELRCDPISGHTALYWYRQSLGQGLEFLIYFQGNSAPDKSGLPSDRFSAERTGGSVSTLTIQRTQQEDSAVYLCASSIPSGRNTGELFFGEGSRLTVL.

This clonotype has a single count. The gene calls are TRBV24-1 and TRBJ2-3; 8 bases fit TRBD2. This CDR3 region has 15 residues. Germline V gives CDR1 KGHDR, CDR2 SFDVKD. V dropped 3 bases and J dropped 7; count of bases not matched to a gene: 8. This CDR3 reads CATSDDRGGGNTQYF. CDR3 DNA: TGTGCCACCAGTGATGACCGGGGGGGCGGAAATACGCAGTATTTT.

This sequence joins TRBV12-3 or TRBV12-4 and TRBJ2-7; D is unresolved. The CDR3 is 13 amino acids. Trimming took off 3 bases at V and 2 bases at J, with 8 bases between the two ends. The CDR3 is CASSLGQTYEQYF. As DNA, the CDR3 is TGTGCCAGCAGTTTGGGCCAGACCTACGAGCAGTACTTC.

V is TRBV12-3 or TRBV12-4 and J is TRBJ2-1; possible D gene TRBD2, 6 bases. With 3 bases removed from V and 7 bases from J, the gap between germline ends came to 10 bases. The CDR3 extends over 13 amino acids. CDR3 in DNA: TGTGCCAGCAGTTTTCTTCGGGGGAATGAGCAGTTCTTC. This encodes CASSFLRGNEQFF.

At least ten counts were recorded for this clonotype. The gene calls are TRBV6-5 and TRBJ1-5; D remains unclear. Trimming cost V 4 bases and J 7 bases, with 14 bases left between them. CDR3 size: 14 residues. Germline V gene lookup returns CDR1 MNHEY and CDR2 SVGAGI. The CDR3 sequence: CASSSAGIRQPQHF. CDR3 nucleotides: TGTGCCAGCAGTTCGGCGGGAATTCGGCAGCCCCAGCATTTT.

This clonotype was seen a handful of times. The chain employs TRBV7-3 and TRBJ2-1; 12 bases are shared with TRBD2. Per the germline V gene, CDR1 is SGHTA and CDR2 is FQGTGA. CDR3 length equals 17 residues. V lost 5 bases to trimming and J lost 9 bases; unmatched junction nucleotides: 14. The CDR3 loop reads CASSVVGLAGGLGEQFF. The CDR3 bases are TGTGCCAGCAGCGTAGTGGGACTAGCGGGTGGTTTGGGTGAGCAGTTCTTC.

In its sample, this clonotype was seen a few times. The CDR3 spells CASSPLAGVLAAEQFF. In DNA, the CDR3 is TGTGCCAGCTCACCCCTAGCGGGAGTCTTGGCGGCTGAGCAGTTCTTC. The rearrangement joins TRBV18 to TRBJ2-1; 10 bases fit TRBD2. The germline V gene has CDR1 KGHSH and CDR2 LQKENI. V trimming: 3 bases; J trimming: 9 bases; junction bases outside the gene matches: 11. The CDR3 sequence is 16 residues long.

There are a few counts of this clonotype. The genes are TRBV29-1 and TRBJ2-7, with D perhaps assigned TRBD1 or TRBD2 (5 bases each). The CDR3 runs to 16 residues. Between the trimmed V and J ends, which lost 0 bases and 5 bases, there was a span of 20 bases. Germline values: CDR1 SQVTM, CDR2 ANQGSEA. Written as DNA, the CDR3 is TGCAGCGTTGAAGACCTCCCCCGGGACCCGCGCCACGAGCAGTACTTC. Translated: CSVEDLPRDPRHEQYF.

The chain recombines TRBV29-1 with TRBJ1-2; the match to TRBD1 covers 7 bases. CDR1 is SQVTM, CDR2 ANQGSEA, per germline. This CDR3 is built from 14 residues. V shed 3 bases, J shed 3 bases, and the junction held 7 bases outside the gene matches. CDR3 DNA sequence: TGCAGCGTTGATATCGCAGGGGGTCACTATGGCTACACCTTC. Protein sequence: CSVDIAGGHYGYTF.

The chain links TRBV5-1 to TRBJ1-3; possibly TRBD1 for D (6 bases). V gave up 3 bases and J gave up 4 bases, with 23 bases separating them. Germline V lookup: CDR1 SGHRS, CDR2 YFSETQ. The CDR3 is made up of 18 amino acids. This chain's CDR3 is CASSSELTGHMAGNTIYF. DNA for the CDR3: TGCGCCAGCAGCTCAGAACTGACGGGACATATGGCCGGAAACACCATATATTTT.

This chain uses TRBV18 with TRBJ1-1; D gene ambiguous. The CDR3 loop spans 18 amino acids. The V end was cut by 0 bases, the J end by 3 bases, with 20 bases between. Per the germline V gene, CDR1 is KGHSH and CDR2 is LQKENI. CDR3 sequence reads: CASSPPDFRRKRDTEAFF. The CDR3, as DNA: TGTGCCAGCTCACCACCCGACTTCAGGAGAAAAAGGGACACTGAAGCTTTCTTT. The variable domain in full, with the rest retrieved from reference TRBV18 and TRBJ1-1, is NAGVMQNPRHLVRRRGQEARLRCSPMKGHSHVYWYRQLPEEGLKFMVYLQKENIIDESGMPKERFSAEFPKEGPSILRIQQVVRGDSAAYFCASSPPDFRRKRDTEAFFGQGTRLTVV.

The chain uses TRBV24-1 and TRBJ2-1, with 13 bases that match TRBD2. The CDR3 covers 16 residues. V was pared by 0 bases and J by 10 bases, with 5 bases of the junction left unmatched. Per the germline V gene, CDR1 is KGHDR and CDR2 is SFDVKD. Written as DNA, the CDR3 is TGTGCCACCAGTGATTTGACTAGCGGGAGGGCATGGGAGCAGTTCTTC. It encodes CATSDLTSGRAWEQFF.

The rearrangement joins TRBV5-1 to TRBJ2-3; D may be TRBD2 (7 bases). Germline CDR1 SGHRS, CDR2 YFSETQ. The CDR3 has 14 residues. V was shortened by 4 bases and J by 2 bases, with 11 bases between the two germline ends. The CDR3 DNA is TGCGCCAGCAGCGGGGGGGCCGACACAGATACGCAGTATTTT. Its translation is CASSGGADTDTQYF.

This clonotype was counted at least ten times. This sequence joins TRBV7-3 and TRBJ2-5; the D is unclear. The length of the CDR3 is 13 residues. CDR1 and CDR2 from the germline V gene are SGHTA and FQGTGA. V gave up 4 bases and J gave up 1 base, with 7 bases separating them. CDR3 sequence: CASSSSPQETQYF. For the CDR3, the DNA is TGTGCCAGCAGCTCCAGCCCCCAAGAGACCCAGTACTTC.

The rearrangement links TRBV6-6 to TRBJ1-1; no clear D gene. The CDR3 has 18 amino acids. Trimming removed 3 bases at V and 0 bases at J, with 20 bases between. Germline CDR1 MNHNY, CDR2 SVGAGI (reference sequence). DNA for the CDR3: TGTGCCAGCAGTTATGGTTTCGGAGTTGAGGTCATGAACACTGAAGCTTTCTTT. It translates to CASSYGFGVEVMNTEAFF.